This T cell receptor (beta chain) was obtained from a study of T cells in localized non-small cell lung cancer. About this clone itself: No antigen is known for it.

The junction had 12 bases not matched to a gene; V was cut back by 5 bases and J by 6 bases. The CDR3 spans 16 residues. From germline, CDR1 is SGHTA and CDR2 FQGNSA. Study outcomes and limitations: Tumor showed lower T cell clonality than uninvolved adjacent lung, where it was highest. In adjacent lung appeared a median about 58 of the top 100 tumor clones. Because sequencing included only one region (of the tumor), heterogeneity remains possible. Higher adjacent-lung clonality was associated with shorter survival.

Sequencing used immunoSEQ multiplex PCR; TCRdb keeps in-frame clones, though not all of them. The sample carries about 40,000 clones, around 86% recorded once. The receptor comes from a man between 18 and 49 years old with stage I lung adenocarcinoma. Sequenced here: peripheral blood, sampled before any cancer treatment. V usage is TRBV7-2 and J usage is TRBJ2-3; 9 nucleotides match TRBD2. The DNA of the CDR3 is TGTGCCAGCAGCCCCCTTAAAAGCGGGGGGTTGGATACGCAGTATTTT. This gives the protein CASSPLKSGGLDTQYF.